This TCR beta chain was documented in a study of cytomegalovirus exposure and HLA in healthy donors. Across the whole study: As released early, the data held 70 million to 95 million unique TCRs from HLA-typed donors. Within the Caucasian-associated ancestry cluster were roughly 79% of the approximately 390 genotyped donors. Points from the study as a whole: A later analysis found most CMV-associated TCR beta chains apparently HLA-restricted. Analysis performed later found more than 15,000 TCR beta sequences associated with HLA alleles at 0.05 false discovery rate.

This clone was seen only a few times. Its target is not known. PCR employed 60 Vbeta and 13 Jbeta primers. Repertoires were generated with immunoSEQ multiplex PCR, while TCRdb's copy carries only in-frame clones and drops some. The sample has about 160,000 clones, more than 80% seen once; the top ten hold less than 15%. This CDR3 has 15 amino acids. Germline lookup yields CDR1 MNHEY and CDR2 SVGAGI. The J segment lost 7 bases and the V segment lost 7 bases, leaving 10 bases of the junction unmatched. The sample was PBMCs. The chain couples TRBV6-5 to TRBJ2-1; TRBD2 aligns across 10 bases. The sequence was collected from a woman between 45 and 60 years old in good health and CMV-seronegative. As DNA, the CDR3 is TGTGCCAGCACCTTTCGGGCTAGCGGGAGTAATGAGCAGTTCTTC. This sequence encodes CASTFRASGSNEQFF.